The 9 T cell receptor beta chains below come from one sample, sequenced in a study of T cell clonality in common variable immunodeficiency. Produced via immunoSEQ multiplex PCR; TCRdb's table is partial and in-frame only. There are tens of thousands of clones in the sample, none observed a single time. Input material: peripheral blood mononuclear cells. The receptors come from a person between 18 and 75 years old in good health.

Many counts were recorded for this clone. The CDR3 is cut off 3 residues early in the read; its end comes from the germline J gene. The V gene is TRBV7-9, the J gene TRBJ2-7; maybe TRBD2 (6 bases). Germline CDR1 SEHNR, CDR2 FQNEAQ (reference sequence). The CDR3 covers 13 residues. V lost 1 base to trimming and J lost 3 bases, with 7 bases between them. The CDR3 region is CASSLGGVYEQYF. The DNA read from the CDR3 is TGTGCCAGCAGCTTAGGCGGGGTCTACGAG. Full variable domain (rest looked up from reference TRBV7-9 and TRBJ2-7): DTGVSQNPRHKITKRGQNVTFRCDPISEHNRLYWYRQTLGQGPEFLTYFQNEAQLEKSRLLSDRFSAERPKGSFSTLEIQRTEQGDSAMYLCASSLGGVYEQYFGPGTRLTVT.

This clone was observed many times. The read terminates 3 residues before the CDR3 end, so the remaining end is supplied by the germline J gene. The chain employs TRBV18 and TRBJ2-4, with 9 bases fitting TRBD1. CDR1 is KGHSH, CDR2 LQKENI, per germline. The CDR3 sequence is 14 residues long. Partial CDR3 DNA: TGTGCCAGCTCAAGGGAACAGACAGGGGGAGAT. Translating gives CASSREQTGGD. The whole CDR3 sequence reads CASSREQTGGDQYF.

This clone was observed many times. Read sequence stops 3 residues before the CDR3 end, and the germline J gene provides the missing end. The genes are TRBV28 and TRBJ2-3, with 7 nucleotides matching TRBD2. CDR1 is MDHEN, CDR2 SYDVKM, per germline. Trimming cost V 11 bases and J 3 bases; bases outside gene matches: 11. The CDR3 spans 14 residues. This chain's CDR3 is CASAPSGVTDTQYF. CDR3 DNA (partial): TGTGCCTCGGCGCCTAGCGGAGTGACAGATACG.

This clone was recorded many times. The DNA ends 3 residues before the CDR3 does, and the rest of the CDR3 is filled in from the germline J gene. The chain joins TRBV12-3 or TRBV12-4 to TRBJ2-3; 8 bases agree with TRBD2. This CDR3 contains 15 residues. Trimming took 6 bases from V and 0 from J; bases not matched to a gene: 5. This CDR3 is CASRTTSGSTDTQYF. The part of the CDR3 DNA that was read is TGTGCCAGCAGGACTACTAGCGGTAGCACAGATACG.

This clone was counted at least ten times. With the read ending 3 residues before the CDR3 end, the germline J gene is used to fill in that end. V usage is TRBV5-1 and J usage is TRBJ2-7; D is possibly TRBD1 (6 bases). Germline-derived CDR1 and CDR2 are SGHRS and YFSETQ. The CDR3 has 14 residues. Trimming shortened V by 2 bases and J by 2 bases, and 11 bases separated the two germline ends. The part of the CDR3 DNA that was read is TGCGCCAGCAGCTTCGGACAGATGACCTACGAG. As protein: CASSFGQMTYE. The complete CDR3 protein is CASSFGQMTYEQYF.

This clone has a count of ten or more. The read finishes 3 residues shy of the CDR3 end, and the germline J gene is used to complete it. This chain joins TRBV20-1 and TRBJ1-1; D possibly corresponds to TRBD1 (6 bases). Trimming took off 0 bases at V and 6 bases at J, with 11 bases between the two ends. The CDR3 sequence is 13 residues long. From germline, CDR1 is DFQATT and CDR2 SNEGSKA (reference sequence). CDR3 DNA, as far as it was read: TGCAGTGCTAGAGATGGCAGGGGTTCTGAA. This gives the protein CSARDGRGSE. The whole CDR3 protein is CSARDGRGSEAFF.

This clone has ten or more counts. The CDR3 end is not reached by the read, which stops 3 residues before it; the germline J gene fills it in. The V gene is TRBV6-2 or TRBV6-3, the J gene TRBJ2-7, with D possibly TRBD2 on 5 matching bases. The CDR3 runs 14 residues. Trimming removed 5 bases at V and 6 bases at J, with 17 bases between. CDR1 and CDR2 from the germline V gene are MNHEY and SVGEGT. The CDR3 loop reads CASSPTKGGLEQYF. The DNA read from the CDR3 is TGTGCCAGCAGTCCCACGAAGGGCGGACTCGAG.

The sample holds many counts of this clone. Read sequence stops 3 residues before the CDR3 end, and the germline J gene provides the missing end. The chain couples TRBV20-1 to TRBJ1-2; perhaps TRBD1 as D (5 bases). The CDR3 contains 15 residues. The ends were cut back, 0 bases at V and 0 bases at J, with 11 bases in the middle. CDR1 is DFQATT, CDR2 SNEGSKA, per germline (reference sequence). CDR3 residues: CSARDRTTANYGYTF. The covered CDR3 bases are TGCAGTGCTAGAGATCGGACGACAGCTAACTATGGC.

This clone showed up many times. CDR3 DNA (partial): TGCAGCTCACGGACTAGCGGGATAGATACG. Translating gives CSSRTSGIDT. The full CDR3 is CSSRTSGIDTQYF. This chain connects TRBV29-1 to TRBJ2-3; 12 nucleotides match TRBD2. With the read ending 3 residues before the CDR3 end, the germline J gene is used to fill in that end. Losses at the gene ends were 8 bases for V and 5 bases for J; bases not matched to a gene: 5. Germline V lookup: CDR1 SQVTM, CDR2 ANQGSEA. This CDR3 comprises 13 residues.